The 19 T cell receptor beta chains below were found in one sample sequenced in a study of T cell responses to AZD1222 COVID-19 vaccine. The assay was immunoSEQ multiplex PCR, and TCRdb's table has in-frame clones only and misses some. The sample lists about 130,000 clones; approximately 88% were seen once. Sequencing used peripheral blood, obtained on day 0 of AZD1222 vaccination. These receptors were obtained from an adult in good health.

The chain uses TRBV25-1 and TRBJ1-3, with 9 bases aligning to TRBD1. V was clipped by 4 bases and J by 9 bases; unmatched bases: 4. The CDR3 runs to 13 residues. CDR1 is MGHDK, CDR2 SYGVNS, per germline. Written as DNA, the CDR3 is TGTGCCAGCAGTGTGACAGGGGGGGCCACCATATATTTT. Its translation: CASSVTGGATIYF.

For this clone: The sample contains more than one DNA sequence encoding this CDR3. The chain recombines TRBV19 with TRBJ1-1; no reliable D call. V lost 6 bases, J lost 1 base, and 6 bases lay in between. The CDR3 has 12 amino acids. CDR1 and CDR2 from the germline V gene are LNHDA and SQIVND (reference sequence). The CDR3 DNA sequence: TGTGCCAGTAGCTTAGGGAACACTGAAGCTTTCTTT. It codes for CASSLGNTEAFF.

The rearrangement joins TRBV29-1 to TRBJ1-3; possible D gene TRBD1, 5 bases. Germline V gene data show CDR1 as SQVTM and CDR2 as ANQGSEA. CDR3 length: 14 residues. Trimming cost V 4 bases and J 4 bases, with 14 bases left between them. In DNA, the CDR3 is TGCAGCGTTGTGGGACCCGTGGGGGGAAACACCATATATTTT. Protein: CSVVGPVGGNTIYF.

The CDR3 sequence is CASRVTRGAGPTQYF. CDR3 bases: TGTGCCAGCCGGGTTACTAGGGGCGCAGGTCCTACGCAGTATTTT. V gene TRBV2 combines with J gene TRBJ2-3; either TRBD1 or TRBD2 may supply D (5 bases each). CDR1 is SNHLY, CDR2 FYNNEI, per germline. Trimming took off 8 bases at V and 8 bases at J, with 23 bases between the two ends. This CDR3 comprises 15 residues.

The V call is TRBV6-1, the J call TRBJ1-5; D is unclear. Germline lookup yields CDR1 MNHNS and CDR2 SASEGT. The V end lost 2 bases, the J end lost 3 bases, and 14 bases lay between the germline ends. The CDR3 spans 16 residues. In DNA form, the CDR3 reads TGTGCCAGCAGTGAACGATGGGAGGGAAACAATCAGCCCCAGCATTTT. This codes for CASSERWEGNNQPQHF.

V is TRBV6-5 and J is TRBJ1-1; a weak D match, TRBD1 (5 bases). The ends were cut back, 0 bases at V and 5 bases at J, with 13 bases in the middle. The CDR3 has 15 residues. Looked up from germline, CDR1 is MNHEY and CDR2 is SVGAGI. The CDR3: CASSYSKGAGTEAFF. CDR3 sequence (DNA): TGTGCCAGCAGTTACTCGAAAGGGGCAGGGACTGAAGCTTTCTTT.

The gene calls are TRBV7-9 and TRBJ1-5, with D unclear. CDR3 length: 13 amino acids. CDR1 and CDR2 (germline): SEHNR, FQNEAQ (reference sequence). V was shortened by 1 base and J by 5 bases, with 6 bases between the two germline ends. This chain's CDR3 is CASSLEVDQPQHF. In nucleotides, the CDR3 is TGTGCCAGCAGCTTAGAAGTTGATCAGCCCCAGCATTTT.

The chain employs TRBV11-3 and TRBJ1-2, with D possibly being TRBD1 (6 bases). Germline V CDR1 and CDR2: SGHNT, YENEEA. Trimming stripped 0 bases from V and 8 bases from J, with 13 bases between. The CDR3 covers 14 residues. The CDR3 sequence: CASSLDRGRRGYTF. The CDR3 nucleotides are TGTGCCAGCAGCTTAGACAGGGGACGGAGGGGCTACACCTTC. Looking up the rest from reference TRBV11-3 and TRBJ1-2 gives the full variable domain: EAGVVQSPRYKIIEKKQPVAFWCNPISGHNTLYWYLQNLGQGPELLIRYENEEAVDDSQLPKDRFSAERLKGVDSTLKIQPAELGDSAVYLCASSLDRGRRGYTFGSGTRLTVV.

This clone has just a few counts. The chain joins TRBV30 to TRBJ1-4; unclear D gene. The CDR3 has 13 amino acids. Trimming left V 0 bases short and J 5 bases short, with 7 bases between. Germline V CDR1 and CDR2: GTSNPN, SVGIG (reference sequence). DNA of the CDR3: TGTGCCTGGAGTGTGTGGTACAATGAAAAACTGTTTTTT. It codes for CAWSVWYNEKLFF.

This clone has only a few counts. This sequence joins TRBV6-1 and TRBJ1-3; TRBD1 is a possible D gene (5 bases). The germline CDR1 and CDR2 sequences are MNHNS and SASEGT. Trimming left V 3 bases short and J 7 bases short, with 16 bases between. The CDR3 spans 15 residues. The CDR3: CASSEVTGTGNTIYF. DNA for the CDR3: TGTGCCAGCAGTGAGGTCACCGGGACCGGGAACACCATATATTTT.

The CDR3 here is CASSFEEVRETQYF. The CDR3 DNA sequence: TGTGCCAGCAGCTTTGAGGAGGTGAGAGAGACCCAGTACTTC. This sequence joins TRBV5-6 and TRBJ2-5; a weak D match, TRBD2 (5 bases). The CDR3 consists of 14 residues. V lost 2 bases and J lost 4, with 12 bases in between. The germline gives CDR1 SGHDT, CDR2 YYEEEE.

For this clone: Other DNA sequences of this sample code for an identical CDR3. This chain uses TRBV6-1 with TRBJ1-1; D might be TRBD1 (6 bases). V dropped 3 bases and J dropped 5 bases, with 13 bases sitting between them. Looked up from germline, CDR1 is MNHNS and CDR2 is SASEGT. The CDR3 spans 14 residues. In nucleotides, the CDR3 is TGTGCCAGCAGTGAGGACAGAGGGGGGACTGAAGCTTTCTTT. Protein product: CASSEDRGGTEAFF.

The V gene is TRBV30, the J gene TRBJ1-2, with D tentatively TRBD1 (5 bases). The CDR3 runs to 13 residues. V lost 2 bases to trimming and J lost 2 bases, with 9 bases between them. Germline CDR1 GTSNPN, CDR2 SVGIG (reference sequence). CDR3 region: CAWSRGTNYGYTF. The CDR3 DNA is TGTGCCTGGAGTAGGGGTACCAACTATGGCTACACCTTC.

V and J are TRBV6-6 and TRBJ1-1, with D maybe TRBD1 (6 bases). The CDR3 has 13 residues. Germline CDR1 is MNHNY and CDR2 is SVGAGI (reference sequence). The ends were cut back, 5 bases at V and 2 bases at J, with 9 bases in the middle. CDR3 sequence (DNA): TGTGCCAGCAGTCTGGACAGCAACACTGAAGCTTTCTTT. It codes for CASSLDSNTEAFF.

The chain recombines TRBV19 with TRBJ2-1; D ambiguous. The CDR3 length is 16 residues. In germline, CDR1 is LNHDA, CDR2 SQIVND (reference sequence). V lost 2 bases to trimming and J lost 1 base, with 12 bases between them. CDR3 DNA: TGTGCCAGTAGTATATCCCGAGGCTCTTCCTACAATGAGCAGTTCTTC. Amino acid sequence: CASSISRGSSYNEQFF.

The V gene is TRBV3-1 (or the pseudogene TRBV3-2), the J gene TRBJ2-7; TRBD1 matches 9 bases. CDR1 and CDR2 (germline): LGHDT, YNNKEL (reference sequence). The trim removed 4 bases at V and 2 bases at J, leaving 0 bases unmatched. This CDR3 region has 13 residues. CDR3 coding DNA: TGTGCCAGCAGCCGACAGGGGGCCTACGAGCAGTACTTC. Residues: CASSRQGAYEQYF.

The genes are TRBV6-2 or TRBV6-3 and TRBJ1-2, with a possible D match to TRBD1 (5 bases). CDR3 length equals 13 residues. CDR1 and CDR2 (germline): MNHEY, SVGEGT. V was shortened by 3 bases and J by 4 bases, with 9 bases between the two germline ends. The CDR3 loop reads CASSYQGSYGYTF. CDR3 sequence (DNA): TGTGCCAGCAGTTATCAGGGTTCCTATGGCTACACCTTC.

The chain has TRBV4-1 and TRBJ1-1; D is unclear. The CDR3 length is 14 residues. Deletions cut 0 bases from V and 0 bases from J, with 5 bases between. Germline CDR1 MGHRA, CDR2 YSYEKL. The CDR3 DNA reads TGCGCCAGCAGCCAAGAATGGTTGAACACTGAAGCTTTCTTT. Translated, it gives CASSQEWLNTEAFF.

The rearrangement links TRBV4-2 to TRBJ1-2; a possible D gene is TRBD1 (5 bases). The germline gives CDR1 LGHNA, CDR2 YNFKEQ. The length of the CDR3 is 18 residues. V was trimmed by 1 base and J by 4 bases, leaving 22 bases between them. The CDR3 nucleotides are TGTGCCAGCAGCCAAGTCGGGGGACCCGGACAAGCCTTCTATGGCTACACCTTC. Encoded protein: CASSQVGGPGQAFYGYTF.